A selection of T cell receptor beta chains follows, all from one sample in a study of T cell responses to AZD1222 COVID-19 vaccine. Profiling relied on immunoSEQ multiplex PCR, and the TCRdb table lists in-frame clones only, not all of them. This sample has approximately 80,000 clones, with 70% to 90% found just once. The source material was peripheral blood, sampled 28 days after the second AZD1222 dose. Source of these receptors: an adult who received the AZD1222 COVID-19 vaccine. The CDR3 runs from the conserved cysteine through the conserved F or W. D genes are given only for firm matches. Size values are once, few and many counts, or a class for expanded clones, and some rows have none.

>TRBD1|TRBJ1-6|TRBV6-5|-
CASSRGPKPSPLHF
TGTGCCAGCAGCAGGGGGCCCAAACCTTCACCCCTCCACTTT
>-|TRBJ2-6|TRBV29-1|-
CSVGHGTSGANVLTF
TGCAGCGTGGGACACGGAACATCTGGGGCCAACGTCCTGACTTTC
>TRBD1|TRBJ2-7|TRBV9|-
CASSVGDSQRVYEQYF
TGTGCCAGCAGCGTAGGGGACAGCCAGAGGGTGTACGAGCAGTACTTC
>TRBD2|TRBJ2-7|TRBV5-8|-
CASSARTRTYEQYF
TGTGCCAGCAGCGCCCGGACTAGGACCTACGAGCAGTACTTC
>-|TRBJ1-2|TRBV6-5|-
CASSYSSSTNYGYTF
TGTGCCAGCAGTTACTCTTCCAGCACTAACTATGGCTACACCTTC
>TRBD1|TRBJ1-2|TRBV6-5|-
CASSLDRVYTF
TGTGCCAGCAGTCTCGACAGGGTCTACACCTTC
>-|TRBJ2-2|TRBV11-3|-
CASSPIGTGELFF
TGTGCCAGCAGCCCCATCGGCACCGGGGAGCTGTTTTTT
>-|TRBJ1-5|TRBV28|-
CASSLLARFSNQPQHF
TGTGCCAGCAGTTTATTGGCAAGGTTTAGCAATCAGCCCCAGCATTTT
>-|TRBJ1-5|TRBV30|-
CAWGGDFGDNQPQHF
TGTGCCTGGGGTGGGGATTTCGGTGACAATCAGCCCCAGCATTTT
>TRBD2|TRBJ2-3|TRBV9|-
CASSGLAGADTQYF
TGTGCCAGCAGCGGACTAGCGGGGGCAGATACGCAGTATTTT
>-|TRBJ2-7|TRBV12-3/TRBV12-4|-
CASRRGAYEQYF
TGTGCCAGCAGGCGTGGAGCCTACGAGCAGTACTTC
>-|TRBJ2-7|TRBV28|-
CASSLRGTGSYEQYF
TGTGCCAGCAGTTTACGGGGTACCGGCTCCTACGAGCAGTACTTC
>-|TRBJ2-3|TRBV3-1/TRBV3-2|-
CASSDTGDTQYF
TGTGCCAGCAGCGACACGGGGGATACGCAGTATTTT
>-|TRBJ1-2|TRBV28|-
CASSLWTGADNYGYTF
TGTGCCAGCAGTTTATGGACCGGGGCCGATAACTATGGCTACACCTTC
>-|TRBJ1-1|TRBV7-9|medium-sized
CASSLAGMNTEAFF
TGTGCCAGCAGCTTAGCAGGGATGAACACTGAAGCTTTCTTT
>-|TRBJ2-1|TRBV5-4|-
CASSLEVGEEQFF
TGTGCCAGCAGCTTGGAGGTGGGCGAGGAGCAGTTCTTC
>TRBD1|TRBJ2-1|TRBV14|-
CASTPGGYNEQFF
TGTGCCAGCACCCCAGGGGGCTACAATGAGCAGTTCTTC
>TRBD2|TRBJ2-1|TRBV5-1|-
CASSLGGGGTYNEQFF
TGCGCCAGCAGCTTGGGCGGCGGGGGGACATACAATGAGCAGTTCTTC
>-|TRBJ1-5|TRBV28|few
CGQVHEGPQHF
TGTGGCCAGGTCCATGAGGGGCCCCAGCATTTT
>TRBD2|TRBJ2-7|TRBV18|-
CASSPRLAGGGGYEQYF
TGTGCCAGCTCACCACGTCTAGCGGGAGGTGGAGGCTACGAGCAGTACTTC
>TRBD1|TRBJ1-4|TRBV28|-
CASSVTGAATNEKLFF
TGTGCCAGCAGTGTAACAGGGGCCGCAACTAATGAAAAACTGTTTTTT
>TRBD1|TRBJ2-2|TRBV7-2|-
CASSLVLGQGVAGELFF
TGTGCCAGCAGCTTAGTTCTGGGACAGGGGGTTGCCGGGGAGCTGTTTTTT